This T cell receptor beta chain appears in the sequencing data of a study of shared clonotypes between healthy human individuals. Study-wide results and limits: Compared with memory subsets, naive subsets generally had larger estimated richness.

With respect to this clone: Its antigen is unknown.

V was shortened by 7 bases and J by 0 bases, with 13 bases between the two germline ends. This CDR3 comprises 15 residues. From germline, CDR1 is SGHAT and CDR2 FQNNGV. Using immunoSEQ multiplex PCR, the repertoire was profiled, and TCRdb retains in-frame clones only, with some absent. This table has hundreds of thousands of clones, around 73% appearing once. The chain carries TRBV11-2 and TRBJ1-3; D is uncertain. Sequences were obtained from memory CD4+ T cells sorted from blood. Subset given: CD45RA-negative fraction. This sequence originates from a woman aged 25 to 39 in good health. The CDR3 reads CASNFGRYSGNTIYF. For the CDR3, the DNA is TGTGCCAGCAACTTCGGGCGGTACTCTGGAAACACCATATATTTT.